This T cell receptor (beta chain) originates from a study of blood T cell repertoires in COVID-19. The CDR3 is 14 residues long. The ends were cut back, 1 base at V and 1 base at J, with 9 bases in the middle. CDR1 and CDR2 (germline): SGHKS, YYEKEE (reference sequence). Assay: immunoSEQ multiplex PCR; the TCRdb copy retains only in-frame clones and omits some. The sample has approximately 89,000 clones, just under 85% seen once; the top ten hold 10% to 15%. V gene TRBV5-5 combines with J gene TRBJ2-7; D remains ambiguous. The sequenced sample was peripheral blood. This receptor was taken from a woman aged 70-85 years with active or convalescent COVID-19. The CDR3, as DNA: TGTGCCAGCAGCTTGCTCCAGTTTTCCTACGAGCAGTACTTC. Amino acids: CASSLLQFSYEQYF.